The 27 T cell receptor beta chains presented below share a single source sample, sequenced in a study of multiple sclerosis patients with progressive multifocal leukoencephalopathy. TCRdb's table, derived via immunoSEQ multiplex PCR, lists solely in-frame clones and lacks some. The data contain roughly 30,000 clones, approximately 90% of them singletons. Time point meaning: before natalizumab initiation. Input material: PBMCs. These receptors were obtained from a human donor with multiple sclerosis.

This rearrangement joins TRBV11-2 to TRBJ2-5; D unclear. Germline-derived CDR1 and CDR2 are SGHAT and FQNNGV. The CDR3 totals 11 residues. The V end was cut by 8 bases, the J end by 5 bases, with 9 bases between. CDR3 DNA sequence: TGTGCCAGCGCAATCTGGGAGACCCAGTACTTC. It codes for CASAIWETQYF.

The V and J genes are TRBV7-6 and TRBJ2-7; possibly TRBD1 for D (5 bases). This CDR3 has 12 residues. CDR1 and CDR2 from the germline V gene are SGHVS and FNYEAQ. V was trimmed by 1 base and J by 6 bases, leaving 7 bases between them. In DNA form, the CDR3 reads TGTGCCAGCAGCTTAGAAGGGGCCGAGCAGTACTTC. Translated, it gives CASSLEGAEQYF. Combining the CDR3 with reference TRBV7-6 and TRBJ2-7 gives the whole variable domain GAGVSQSPRYKVTKRGQDVALRCDPISGHVSLYWYRQALGQGPEFLTYFNYEAQQDKSGLPNDRFSAERPEGSISTLTIQRTEQRDSAMYRCASSLEGAEQYFGPGTRLTVT.

CDR3 sequence reads: CAISDTRDNQPQHF. CDR3 in DNA: TGTGCCATCAGTGATACGAGGGACAATCAGCCCCAGCATTTT. The rearrangement links TRBV10-3 to TRBJ1-5; no clear D gene. The V gene's germline CDR1 is ENHRY and CDR2 SYGVKD. Trimming took off 3 bases at V and 3 bases at J, with 9 bases between the two ends. CDR3 length: 14 residues.

This sequence joins TRBV6-5 and TRBJ1-2; D possibly corresponds to TRBD1 (5 bases). The V gene's germline CDR1 is MNHEY and CDR2 SVGAGI. The V and J ends lost 2 bases and 4 bases respectively, with 14 bases between them. There are 15 residues in the CDR3. This chain's CDR3 is CASSYTPTGGYGYTF. CDR3 in DNA: TGTGCCAGCAGTTACACCCCTACCGGGGGCTATGGCTACACCTTC.

V and J are TRBV10-1 and TRBJ2-3; weak D call: TRBD2 (6 bases). There are 17 residues in the CDR3. The germline V gene encodes CDR1 WNHNN and CDR2 SYGVQD (reference sequence). V was clipped by 3 bases and J by 1 base, with 17 bases between them. In DNA, the CDR3 is TGCGCCAGCAGTGACCCTGGGTCGGGACTCCGCACAGATACGCAGTATTTT. Encoded protein: CASSDPGSGLRTDTQYF.

The chain combines TRBV5-4 with TRBJ1-1, with D possibly TRBD1 on 6 matching bases. The CDR3 totals 13 residues. Trimming removed 4 bases from V and 2 bases from J, with 9 bases in between. Per germline, CDR1 SGHNT and CDR2 YYREEE (reference sequence). The CDR3 sequence is CASSRTVNTEAFF. The CDR3 DNA reads TGTGCCAGCAGCCGGACAGTCAACACTGAAGCTTTCTTT.

The CDR3 coding sequence is TGTGCCAGCAGCCTCACAGTAGAGAACTATGGCTACACCTTC. As protein: CASSLTVENYGYTF. The chain is built from TRBV6-5 and TRBJ1-2; D gene uncertain. Germline V lookup: CDR1 MNHEY, CDR2 SVGAGI. CDR3 length: 14 residues. The V end lost 6 bases, the J end lost 2 bases, and 13 bases lay between the germline ends.

The genes are TRBV28 and TRBJ2-3; no clear D gene. CDR3 size: 18 residues. In germline, CDR1 is MDHEN, CDR2 SYDVKM. Trimming removed 4 bases at V and 0 bases at J, with 20 bases between. In nucleotides, the CDR3 is TGTGCCAGCAGTTCCTGGACCTTGGTGGGGATTAGCACAGATACGCAGTATTTT. This gives the protein CASSSWTLVGISTDTQYF.

This clone has only one observation. The chain couples TRBV6-1 to TRBJ2-6; TRBD1 aligns across 7 bases. CDR1 is MNHNS and CDR2 is SASEGT in the germline V gene. The junction had 7 bases not matched to a gene; V was cut back by 2 bases and J by 0 bases. The CDR3 has 18 amino acids. The CDR3 DNA follows: TGTGCCAGCAGTGAAAGGGCAGGGGGATTCTCTGGGGCCAACGTCCTGACTTTC. Its translation is CASSERAGGFSGANVLTF.

The DNA for the CDR3 is TGTGCCAGCAGCTTGGCCTTAGGGGTGGGGGAGCAGTACTTC. Its translation: CASSLALGVGEQYF. The chain is built from TRBV5-6 and TRBJ2-7, with TRBD1 as a possible D gene (5 bases). The CDR3 length is 14 residues. Germline V gene data show CDR1 as SGHDT and CDR2 as YYEEEE. Trimming left V 0 bases short and J 7 bases short, with 14 bases between.

This clone was counted a few times. This rearrangement joins TRBV11-2 to TRBJ1-2, with TRBD1 matching 7 bases. Germline CDR1 SGHAT, CDR2 FQNNGV. This CDR3 comprises 14 residues. J gave up 4 bases and V 4 bases, and 6 bases lay outside the gene matches. CDR3 amino acids: CASSSMDRLYGYTF. The DNA of the CDR3 is TGTGCCAGCAGCTCGATGGACAGGCTCTATGGCTACACCTTC.

This chain connects TRBV11-2 to TRBJ1-5, with TRBD1 as a possible D gene (5 bases). This CDR3 is built from 17 residues. Germline-derived CDR1 and CDR2 are SGHAT and FQNNGV. Between the trimmed V and J ends, which lost 4 bases and 0 bases, there was a span of 16 bases. The CDR3 spells CASSSLGDGYSNQPQHF. CDR3 sequence (DNA): TGTGCCAGCAGCTCTCTCGGGGACGGATATAGCAATCAGCCCCAGCATTTT.

The chain couples TRBV23-1 to TRBJ2-1; 15 nucleotides agree with TRBD2. TRBV23-1 is identified as an open reading frame with a role that is uncertain. V trimming: 4 bases; J trimming: 10 bases; junction bases outside the gene matches: 14. This CDR3 spans 18 amino acids. In nucleotides, the CDR3 is TGCGCCAGCAGTCCACGACGGACTAGCGGGGGGGCCCTTATCGAGCAGTTCTTC. It is translated as CASSPRRTSGGALIEQFF.

The V call is TRBV7-2, the J call TRBJ1-2; 7 nucleotides line up with TRBD1. The CDR3 consists of 14 residues. Germline assignment: CDR1 SGHTA and CDR2 FQGNSA. The V gene end was trimmed by 2 bases and the J gene end by 4 bases; junction bases not matched to a gene: 4. CDR3: CASSLYRDSYGYTF. In DNA form, the CDR3 reads TGTGCCAGCAGCTTATATAGGGACAGCTATGGCTACACCTTC.

V and J are TRBV5-1 and TRBJ1-5; a possible D gene is TRBD1 (5 bases). The CDR3 spans 15 residues. CDR1 and CDR2 from the germline V gene are SGHRS and YFSETQ. V gave up 3 bases and J gave up 4 bases, with 14 bases separating them. In DNA form, the CDR3 reads TGCGCCAGCAGCTGGGACGGGACGGATAATCAGCCCCAGCATTTT. Its translation: CASSWDGTDNQPQHF.

This chain links TRBV7-9 with TRBJ2-3; 10 bases line up with TRBD2. The CDR3 is made up of 17 amino acids. CDR1 is SEHNR, CDR2 FQNEAQ, per germline (reference sequence). After removal of 0 bases from V and 2 bases from J, the junction contained 5 bases not matched to a gene. CDR3 sequence reads: CASSLALLAGSTDTQYF. CDR3 in DNA: TGTGCCAGCAGCTTAGCTTTACTAGCGGGGTCCACAGATACGCAGTATTTT.

V gene TRBV11-2 combines with J gene TRBJ1-6, with 7 bases fitting TRBD1. CDR1 and CDR2 from the germline V gene are SGHAT and FQNNGV. The CDR3 length is 17 residues. Trimming took 5 bases from V and 6 from J; bases not matched to a gene: 13. CDR3 sequence (DNA): TGTGCCAGCAGCCAGAGGGCAGGGGGGGGACTTAATTCACCCCTCCACTTT. It specifies CASSQRAGGGLNSPLHF. The full variable domain, rest sourced from reference TRBV11-2 and TRBJ1-6, is EAGVAQSPRYKIIEKRQSVAFWCNPISGHATLYWYQQILGQGPKLLIQFQNNGVVDDSQLPKDRFSAERLKGVDSTLKIQPAKLEDSAVYLCASSQRAGGGLNSPLHFGNGTRLTVT.

This chain uses TRBV13 with TRBJ2-3; D is undetermined. Germline-derived CDR1 and CDR2 are PRHDT and FYEKMQ (reference sequence). Trimming took off 5 bases at V and 6 bases at J, with 12 bases between the two ends. CDR3 length equals 13 residues. The CDR3 DNA reads TGTGCCAGCAGCCATCTCCGTGACGATACGCAGTATTTT. Amino acids: CASSHLRDDTQYF.

The V and J genes are TRBV7-3 and TRBJ1-1; the D gene is possibly TRBD1 (6 bases). The germline CDR1 and CDR2 sequences are SGHTA and FQGTGA. Trimming cost V 5 bases and J 1 base, with 8 bases left between them. The CDR3 is 13 residues long. Here the CDR3 DNA reads TGTGCCAGCAGCCCGGGACAGAACACTGAAGCTTTCTTT. Translated: CASSPGQNTEAFF.

The chain couples TRBV2 to TRBJ1-6, with a weak D call TRBD1 (6 bases). V lost 7 bases and J lost 0, with 16 bases in between. Per the germline V gene, CDR1 is SNHLY and CDR2 is FYNNEI. The length of the CDR3 is 17 residues. The CDR3 region is CASTGGGLGSYNSPLHF. Written as DNA, the CDR3 is TGTGCCAGCACCGGGGGCGGGCTTGGCTCCTATAATTCACCCCTCCACTTT. Combining the CDR3 with reference TRBV2 and TRBJ1-6 gives the whole variable domain EPEVTQTPSHQVTQMGQEVILRCVPISNHLYFYWYRQILGQKVEFLVSFYNNEISEKSEIFDDQFSVERPDGSNFTLKIRSTKLEDSAMYFCASTGGGLGSYNSPLHFGNGTRLTVT.

In this sample, this clone turned up a few times. This rearrangement joins TRBV5-4 to TRBJ1-5, with D perhaps matching TRBD1 (6 bases). The CDR3 length is 14 residues. Per germline, CDR1 SGHNT and CDR2 YYREEE (reference sequence). Trimming shortened V by 3 bases and J by 9 bases, and 16 bases separated the two germline ends. The CDR3 region is CASSSGDTRGPQHF. The CDR3 DNA is TGTGCCAGCAGCTCGGGGGACACCCGGGGGCCCCAGCATTTT.

This clone turned up a few times. The rearrangement uses TRBV6-1 and TRBJ1-4; 8 bases line up with TRBD1. CDR3 length equals 15 residues. Germline trimming cut 4 bases from V and 11 bases from J; bases unmatched to any gene: 12. Germline V gene lookup returns CDR1 MNHNS and CDR2 SASEGT. In nucleotides, the CDR3 is TGTGCCAGCAGTGCCAGTCGGGCAGGGGGCGTCAAACTGTTTTTT. Protein: CASSASRAGGVKLFF.

The chain uses TRBV19 and TRBJ1-2; D is possibly TRBD1 (5 bases). The V and J ends lost 4 bases and 0 bases respectively, with 15 bases between them. The CDR3 spans 16 residues. Per the germline V gene, CDR1 is LNHDA and CDR2 is SQIVND (reference sequence). The CDR3, as DNA: TGTGCCAGTAGTACTCCGGGACGCATGACTAACTATGGCTACACCTTC. Residues: CASSTPGRMTNYGYTF.

The chain is built from TRBV5-1 and TRBJ2-7; 7 nucleotides line up with TRBD1. In germline, CDR1 is SGHRS, CDR2 YFSETQ. The CDR3 has 14 residues. The V segment lost 4 bases and the J segment 1 base; nucleotides outside the gene matches: 5. The CDR3 loop is CASSPDRLSYEQYF. CDR3 DNA: TGCGCCAGCAGCCCGGACAGGCTGTCCTACGAGCAGTACTTC.

V usage is TRBV7-3 and J usage is TRBJ2-2; 8 bases match TRBD2. CDR3 length: 20 amino acids. V gave up 2 bases and J gave up 3 bases; unmatched junction bases: 17. Germline V gene data show CDR1 as SGHTA and CDR2 as FQGTGA. The DNA for the CDR3 is TGTGCCAGCAGCTTACGCCCTAACTCGCGGGGGGCATACGACACCGGGGAGCTGTTTTTT. This codes for CASSLRPNSRGAYDTGELFF.

The chain links TRBV30 to TRBJ2-1; D might be TRBD1 (6 bases). The length of the CDR3 is 13 residues. Germline CDR1 is GTSNPN and CDR2 is SVGIG (reference sequence). The ends were cut back, 7 bases at V and 1 base at J, with 11 bases in the middle. The CDR3: CASRQESYNEQFF. The CDR3 coding sequence is TGTGCCTCCCGACAGGAGTCCTACAATGAGCAGTTCTTC.

This chain joins TRBV4-3 and TRBJ2-1; TRBD1 matches at 7 bases. This CDR3 spans 17 amino acids. V shed 3 bases, J shed 1 base, and the junction held 9 bases outside the gene matches. Germline V gives CDR1 LGHNA, CDR2 YSLEER. CDR3: CASSHVDRDGSYNEQFF. CDR3 nucleotide sequence: TGCGCCAGCAGCCACGTCGACAGGGACGGGTCCTACAATGAGCAGTTCTTC.